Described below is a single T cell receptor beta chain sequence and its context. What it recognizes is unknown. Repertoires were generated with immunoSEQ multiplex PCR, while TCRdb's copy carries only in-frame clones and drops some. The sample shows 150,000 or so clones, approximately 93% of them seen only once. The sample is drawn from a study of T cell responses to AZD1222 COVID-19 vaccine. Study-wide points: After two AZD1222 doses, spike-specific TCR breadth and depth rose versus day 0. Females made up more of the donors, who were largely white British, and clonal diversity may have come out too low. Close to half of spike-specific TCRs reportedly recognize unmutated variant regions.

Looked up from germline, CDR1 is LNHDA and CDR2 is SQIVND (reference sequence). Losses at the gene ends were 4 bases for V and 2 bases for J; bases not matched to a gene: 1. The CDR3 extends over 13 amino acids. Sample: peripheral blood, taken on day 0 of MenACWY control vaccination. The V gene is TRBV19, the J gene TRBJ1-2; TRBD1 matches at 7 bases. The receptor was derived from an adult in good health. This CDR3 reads CASSKGQNYGYTF. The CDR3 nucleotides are TGTGCCAGTAGTAAGGGACAGAACTATGGCTACACCTTC. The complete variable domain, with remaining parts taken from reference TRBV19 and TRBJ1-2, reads DGGITQSPKYLFRKEGQNVTLSCEQNLNHDAMYWYRQDPGQGLRLIYYSQIVNDFQKGDIAEGYSVSREKKESFPLTVTSAQKNPTAFYLCASSKGQNYGYTFGSGTRLTVV.